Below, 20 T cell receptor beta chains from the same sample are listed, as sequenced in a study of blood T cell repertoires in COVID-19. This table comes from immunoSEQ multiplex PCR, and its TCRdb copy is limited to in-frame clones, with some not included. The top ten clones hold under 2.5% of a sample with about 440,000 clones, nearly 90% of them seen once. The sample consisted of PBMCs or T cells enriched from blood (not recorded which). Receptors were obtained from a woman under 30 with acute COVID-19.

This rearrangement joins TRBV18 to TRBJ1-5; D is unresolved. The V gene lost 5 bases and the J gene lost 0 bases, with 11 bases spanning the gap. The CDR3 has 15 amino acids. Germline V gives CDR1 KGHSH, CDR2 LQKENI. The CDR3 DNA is TGTGCCAGCTCAGAAAACAGTTATAGCAATCAGCCCCAGCATTTT. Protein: CASSENSYSNQPQHF.

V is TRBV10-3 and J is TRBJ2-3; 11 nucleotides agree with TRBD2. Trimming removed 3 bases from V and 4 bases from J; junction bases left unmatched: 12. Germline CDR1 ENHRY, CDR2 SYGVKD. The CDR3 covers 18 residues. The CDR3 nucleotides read TGTGCCATCAGTGAAAACCTAAGACTAGCGGGGTTTTCAGATACGCAGTATTTT. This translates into CAISENLRLAGFSDTQYF.

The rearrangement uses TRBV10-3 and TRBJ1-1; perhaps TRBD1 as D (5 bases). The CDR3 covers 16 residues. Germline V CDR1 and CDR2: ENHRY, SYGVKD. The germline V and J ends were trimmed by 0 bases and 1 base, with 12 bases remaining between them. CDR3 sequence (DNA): TGTGCCATCAGTGAGTCAAGCGGGGGTGCGAACACTGAAGCTTTCTTT. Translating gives CAISESSGGANTEAFF.

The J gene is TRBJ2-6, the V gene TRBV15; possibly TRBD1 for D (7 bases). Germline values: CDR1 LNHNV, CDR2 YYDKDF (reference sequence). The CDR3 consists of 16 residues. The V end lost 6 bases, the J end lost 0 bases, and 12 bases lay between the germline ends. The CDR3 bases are TGTGCCACCAGGGAGGGGGCAAGCTCTGGGGCCAACGTCCTGACTTTC. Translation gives CATREGASSGANVLTF. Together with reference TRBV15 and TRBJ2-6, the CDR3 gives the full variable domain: DAMVIQNPRYQVTQFGKPVTLSCSQTLNHNVMYWYQQKSSQAPKLLFHYYDKDFNNEADTPDNFQSRRPNTSFCFLDIRSPGLGDTAMYLCATREGASSGANVLTFGAGSRLTVL.

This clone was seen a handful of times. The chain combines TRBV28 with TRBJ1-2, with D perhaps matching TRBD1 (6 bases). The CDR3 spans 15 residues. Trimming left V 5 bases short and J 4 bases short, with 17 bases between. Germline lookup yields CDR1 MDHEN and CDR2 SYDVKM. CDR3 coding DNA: TGTGCCAGCAGTACAAACTCCCGGGACACCTATGGCTACACCTTC. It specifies CASSTNSRDTYGYTF.

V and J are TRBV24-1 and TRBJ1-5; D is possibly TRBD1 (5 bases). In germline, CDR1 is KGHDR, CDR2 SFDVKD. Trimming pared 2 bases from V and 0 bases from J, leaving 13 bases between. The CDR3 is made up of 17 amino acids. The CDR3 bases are TGTGCCACCAGTGATTCCGCTCGACAGACTAGCAATCAGCCCCAGCATTTT. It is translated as CATSDSARQTSNQPQHF.

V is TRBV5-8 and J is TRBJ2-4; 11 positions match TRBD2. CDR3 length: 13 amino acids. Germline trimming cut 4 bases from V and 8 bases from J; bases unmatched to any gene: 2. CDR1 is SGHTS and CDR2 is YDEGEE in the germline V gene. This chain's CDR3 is CASSPSGRHIQYF. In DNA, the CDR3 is TGTGCCAGCAGCCCTAGCGGGAGGCACATTCAGTACTTC.

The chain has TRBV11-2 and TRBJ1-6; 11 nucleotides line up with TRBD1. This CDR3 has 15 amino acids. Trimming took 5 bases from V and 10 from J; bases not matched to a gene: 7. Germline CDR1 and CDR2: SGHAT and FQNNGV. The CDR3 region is CASSTGQGAWSPLHF. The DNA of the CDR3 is TGTGCCAGCAGCACTGGACAGGGGGCTTGGTCACCCCTCCACTTT.

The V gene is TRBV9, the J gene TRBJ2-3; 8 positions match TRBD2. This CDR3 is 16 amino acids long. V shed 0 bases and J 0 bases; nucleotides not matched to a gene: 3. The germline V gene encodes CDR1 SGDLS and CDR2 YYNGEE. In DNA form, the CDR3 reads TGTGCCAGCAGCGTAGGACTAGCGCCAAGCACAGATACGCAGTATTTT. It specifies CASSVGLAPSTDTQYF.

CDR3: CASSRLLAGWYEQYF. DNA for the CDR3: TGTGCCAGCAGCCGCTTACTAGCGGGGTGGTACGAGCAGTACTTC. V and J are TRBV7-2 and TRBJ2-7; 10 positions match TRBD2. With V trimmed by 5 bases and J by 4 bases, 8 bases remained unmatched. Germline values: CDR1 SGHTA, CDR2 FQGNSA. This CDR3 comprises 15 residues. The entire variable domain, with the rest obtained from reference TRBV7-2 and TRBJ2-7, is as follows: GAGVSQSPSNKVTEKGKDVELRCDPISGHTALYWYRQSLGQGLEFLIYFQGNSAPDKSGLPSDRFSAERTGGSVSTLTIQRTQQEDSAVYLCASSRLLAGWYEQYFGPGTRLTVT.

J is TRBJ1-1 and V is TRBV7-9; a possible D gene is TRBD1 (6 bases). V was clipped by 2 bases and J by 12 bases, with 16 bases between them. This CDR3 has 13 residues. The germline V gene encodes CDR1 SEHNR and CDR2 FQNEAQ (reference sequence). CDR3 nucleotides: TGTGCCAGCAGCTTAAACCAGGGGACGCGAACTTTCTTT. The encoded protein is CASSLNQGTRTFF.

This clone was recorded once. In nucleotides, the CDR3 is TGTGCCAGCAGCCCACAAAATTGGGCCTATGGCTACACCTTC. Translating gives CASSPQNWAYGYTF. The chain has TRBV7-9 and TRBJ1-2; D is unresolved. This CDR3 spans 14 amino acids. Looked up from germline, CDR1 is SEHNR and CDR2 is FQNEAQ (reference sequence). V was shortened by 5 bases and J by 4 bases, with 14 bases between the two germline ends.

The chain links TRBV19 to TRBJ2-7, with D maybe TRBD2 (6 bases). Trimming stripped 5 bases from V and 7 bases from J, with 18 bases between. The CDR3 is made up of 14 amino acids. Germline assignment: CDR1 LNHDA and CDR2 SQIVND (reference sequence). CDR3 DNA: TGTGCCAGTAGTCTCGCTCGGGGGACTCGAGAGCAGTACTTC. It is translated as CASSLARGTREQYF.

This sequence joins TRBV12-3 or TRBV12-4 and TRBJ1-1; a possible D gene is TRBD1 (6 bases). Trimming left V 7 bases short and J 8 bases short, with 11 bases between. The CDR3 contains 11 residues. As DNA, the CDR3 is TGTGCCAGCATTGGGGGCCTCGAAGCTTTCTTT. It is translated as CASIGGLEAFF.

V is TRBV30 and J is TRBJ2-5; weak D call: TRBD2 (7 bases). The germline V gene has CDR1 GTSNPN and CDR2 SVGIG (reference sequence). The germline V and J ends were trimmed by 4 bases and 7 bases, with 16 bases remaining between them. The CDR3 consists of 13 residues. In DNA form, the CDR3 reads TGTGCCTGGAAAATAGGGGGGGCCGGGACCCAGTACTTC. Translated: CAWKIGGAGTQYF.

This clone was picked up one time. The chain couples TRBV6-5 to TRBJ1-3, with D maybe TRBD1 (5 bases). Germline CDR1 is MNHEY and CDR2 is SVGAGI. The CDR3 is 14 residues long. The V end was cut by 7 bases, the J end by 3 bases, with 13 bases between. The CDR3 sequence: CASKLGTGGNTIYF. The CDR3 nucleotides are TGTGCCAGCAAGTTGGGAACAGGTGGAAACACCATATATTTT.

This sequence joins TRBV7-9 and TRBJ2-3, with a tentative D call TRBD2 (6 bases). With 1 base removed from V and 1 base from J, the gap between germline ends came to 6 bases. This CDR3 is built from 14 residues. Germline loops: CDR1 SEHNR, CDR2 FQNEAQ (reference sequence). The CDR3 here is CASSLERGTDTQYF. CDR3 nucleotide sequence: TGTGCCAGCAGCTTAGAGCGGGGCACAGATACGCAGTATTTT.

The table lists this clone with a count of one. In DNA, the CDR3 is TGCGCCAGCAGCTTGGAAGGCAGGTACACCGGGGAGCTGTTTTTT. It specifies CASSLEGRYTGELFF. The chain links TRBV5-1 to TRBJ2-2; D not certain. With 0 bases removed from V and 3 bases from J, the gap between germline ends came to 9 bases. Germline loops: CDR1 SGHRS, CDR2 YFSETQ. The CDR3 has 15 residues.

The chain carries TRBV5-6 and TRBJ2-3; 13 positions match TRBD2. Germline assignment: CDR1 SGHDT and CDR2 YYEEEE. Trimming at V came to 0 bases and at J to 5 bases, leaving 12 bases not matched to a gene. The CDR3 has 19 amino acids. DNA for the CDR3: TGTGCCAGCAGCTTGGTTGGACTAGCGGGAGAGGTCGTGCAAGATACGCAGTATTTT. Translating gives CASSLVGLAGEVVQDTQYF.

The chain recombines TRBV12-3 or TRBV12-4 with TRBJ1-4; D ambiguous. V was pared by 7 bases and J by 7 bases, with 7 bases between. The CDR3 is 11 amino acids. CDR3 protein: CASTAGEKLFF. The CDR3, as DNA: TGTGCCAGCACCGCCGGTGAAAAACTGTTTTTT.